The 13 T cell receptor beta chains below all came from one sample that was sequenced in a study of T cells after posttransplantation cyclophosphamide. TCRdb's copy holds only in-frame clones and misses some; the assay was immunoSEQ multiplex PCR. The sample carries approximately 23,000 clones, more than 70% recorded once. The sequenced sample was PBMCs. The receptors were sampled from an older woman with a blood cancer, CMV-positive, and with a related stem cell donor.

The chain uses TRBV19 and TRBJ1-5, with a tentative D call TRBD1 (5 bases). From germline, CDR1 is LNHDA and CDR2 SQIVND (reference sequence). The germline V and J ends were trimmed by 6 bases and 6 bases, with 12 bases remaining between them. This CDR3 contains 13 residues. The CDR3 coding sequence is TGTGCCAGTAGCGTAGGGGTCTCTCAGCCCCAGCATTTT. Translated: CASSVGVSQPQHF.

The rearrangement uses TRBV6-6 and TRBJ2-7; D may be TRBD1 (6 bases). V was trimmed by 8 bases and J by 6 bases, leaving 14 bases between them. The CDR3 runs to 12 residues. Germline assignment: CDR1 MNHNY and CDR2 SVGAGI (reference sequence). CDR3 DNA: TGTGCCAGCGGGGACACACCGGGCGAGCAGTACTTC. The encoded protein is CASGDTPGEQYF.

The rearrangement links TRBV28 to TRBJ2-7; possibly TRBD1 for D (7 bases). Trimming shortened V by 5 bases and J by 2 bases, and 16 bases separated the two germline ends. This CDR3 region has 15 residues. Germline V CDR1 and CDR2: MDHEN, SYDVKM. The CDR3 sequence is CASSPPPGGPYEQYF. CDR3 nucleotides: TGTGCCAGCAGTCCCCCCCCAGGGGGGCCCTACGAGCAGTACTTC.

The chain uses TRBV19 and TRBJ2-2, with a weak D call TRBD1 (6 bases). Germline V CDR1 and CDR2: LNHDA, SQIVND (reference sequence). The CDR3 has 13 residues. The V end lost 5 bases, the J end lost 7 bases, and 11 bases lay between the germline ends. CDR3 residues: CASSPGASGELFF. The DNA for the CDR3 is TGTGCCAGTAGTCCAGGGGCGAGCGGGGAGCTGTTTTTT. The full variable domain, with the rest looked up from reference TRBV19 and TRBJ2-2, is DGGITQSPKYLFRKEGQNVTLSCEQNLNHDAMYWYRQDPGQGLRLIYYSQIVNDFQKGDIAEGYSVSREKKESFPLTVTSAQKNPTAFYLCASSPGASGELFFGEGSRLTVL.

The chain is built from TRBV5-5 and TRBJ1-1; the match to TRBD1 covers 9 bases. With 2 bases clipped from V and 4 bases from J, the junction kept 15 bases outside the gene matches. Germline CDR1 SGHKS, CDR2 YYEKEE (reference sequence). The CDR3 totals 18 residues. CDR3 DNA: TGTGCCAGCAGCTTTCGGTCATACAGGGGGCGCGTTGGCACTGAAGCTTTCTTT. Translated: CASSFRSYRGRVGTEAFF.

The rearrangement links TRBV18 to TRBJ2-7, with 9 bases lining up with TRBD2. J gave up 3 bases and V 3 bases, and 3 bases lay outside the gene matches. CDR3 length equals 14 residues. The germline V gene has CDR1 KGHSH and CDR2 LQKENI. CDR3 nucleotide sequence: TGTGCCAGCTCACCCGCGGGGGGGTACTACGAGCAGTACTTC. The encoded protein is CASSPAGGYYEQYF.

The V call is TRBV6-1, the J call TRBJ1-2, with unresolved D. This CDR3 is 12 amino acids long. Looked up from germline, CDR1 is MNHNS and CDR2 is SASEGT. Trimming removed 6 bases from V and 2 bases from J, with 7 bases in between. The CDR3 DNA sequence: TGTGCCAGCAGGAACAACAACTATGGCTACACCTTC. Residues: CASRNNNYGYTF.

The chain joins TRBV7-9 to TRBJ2-3, with 10 bases fitting TRBD2. Germline V gene lookup returns CDR1 SEHNR and CDR2 FQNEAQ (reference sequence). The CDR3 consists of 16 residues. Trimming removed 5 bases from V and 1 base from J; junction bases left unmatched: 6. CDR3: CASSRTSGTGTDTQYF. Written as DNA, the CDR3 is TGTGCCAGCAGCCGGACTAGCGGTACGGGCACAGATACGCAGTATTTT.

The rearrangement links TRBV2 to TRBJ2-2; 10 bases match TRBD2. V shed 4 bases, J shed 1 base, and the junction held 0 bases outside the gene matches. Germline V CDR1 and CDR2: SNHLY, FYNNEI. The CDR3 runs 15 residues. CDR3 loop: CASSGTSGNTGELFF. The CDR3 DNA is TGTGCCAGCAGTGGGACTAGCGGGAACACCGGGGAGCTGTTTTTT.

The rearrangement links TRBV7-2 to TRBJ2-7, with D possibly matching TRBD2 (7 bases). Germline lookup yields CDR1 SGHTA and CDR2 FQGNSA. CDR3 length equals 13 residues. The ends were cut back, 2 bases at V and 6 bases at J, with 11 bases in the middle. The CDR3 DNA sequence: TGTGCCAGCAGCTTACAGGGAGGGGGCGAGCAGTACTTC. Residues: CASSLQGGGEQYF.

This chain joins TRBV9 and TRBJ2-1; D is possibly TRBD1 (6 bases). Between the trimmed V and J ends, which lost 1 base and 8 bases, there was a span of 16 bases. The length of the CDR3 is 15 residues. The germline CDR1 and CDR2 sequences are SGDLS and YYNGEE. CDR3 amino acids: CASSVMGHLGDEQFF. The DNA for the CDR3 is TGTGCCAGCAGCGTAATGGGACACCTCGGCGATGAGCAGTTCTTC.

V gene TRBV18 combines with J gene TRBJ2-4; a possible D gene is TRBD1 (6 bases). V gave up 0 bases and J gave up 8 bases, with 11 bases separating them. This CDR3 has 14 amino acids. Germline-derived CDR1 and CDR2 are KGHSH and LQKENI. DNA for the CDR3: TGTGCCAGCTCACCACCGAACAGGGAGCACATTCAGTACTTC. Its translation: CASSPPNREHIQYF.

The gene calls are TRBV7-2 and TRBJ2-3; 7 bases are a match to TRBD2. This CDR3 is built from 15 residues. The trim removed 5 bases at V and 1 base at J, leaving 6 bases unmatched. The germline V gene encodes CDR1 SGHTA and CDR2 FQGNSA. The chain's CDR3 is CASSTPTSGTDTQYF. The CDR3 coding sequence is TGTGCCAGCAGCACCCCTACTAGCGGCACAGATACGCAGTATTTT.